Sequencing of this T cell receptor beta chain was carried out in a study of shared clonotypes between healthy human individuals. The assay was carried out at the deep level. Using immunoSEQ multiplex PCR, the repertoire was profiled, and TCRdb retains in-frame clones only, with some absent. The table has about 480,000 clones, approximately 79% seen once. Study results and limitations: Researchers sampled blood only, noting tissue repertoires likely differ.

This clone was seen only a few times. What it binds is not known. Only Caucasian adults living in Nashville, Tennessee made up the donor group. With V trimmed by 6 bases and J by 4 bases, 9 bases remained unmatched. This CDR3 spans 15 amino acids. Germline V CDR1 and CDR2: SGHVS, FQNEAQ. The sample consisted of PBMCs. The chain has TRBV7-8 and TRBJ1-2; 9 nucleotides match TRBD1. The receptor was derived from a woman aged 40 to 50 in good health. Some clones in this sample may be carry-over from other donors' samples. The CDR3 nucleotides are TGTGCCAGCAGTTTAACAGGGGGCCTGGGCTATGGCTACACCTTC. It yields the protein CASSLTGGLGYGYTF.